The 8 T cell receptor beta chains listed next were all sequenced from one sample in a study of early T cells in non-severe SARS-CoV-2 infection. TCRdb passed the 5' RACE reads through MiXCR, listing each CDR3 protein once. The sample lists tens of thousands of distinct CDR3 sequences, over 5% seen once, with just under 8% in the top ten. The source material was whole blood. The receptors stem from an adult who was a healthcare worker with PCR-confirmed SARS-CoV-2 infection or an uninfected control (not recorded which).

This clonotype showed up many times. The chain couples TRBV6-5 to TRBJ1-3; no clear D. Trimming shortened V by 4 bases and J by 2 bases, and 9 bases separated the two germline ends. From germline, CDR1 is MNHEY and CDR2 SVGAGI. The CDR3 is 14 amino acids. The CDR3 DNA sequence: TGTGCCAGCAGTTCACTCGGCCCTGGAAACACCATATATTTT. This translates into CASSSLGPGNTIYF.

This clonotype was observed at least ten times. This chain uses TRBV5-1 with TRBJ1-2; no reliable D call. The CDR3 extends over 13 amino acids. With 0 bases removed from V and 4 bases from J, the gap between germline ends came to 7 bases. In germline, CDR1 is SGHRS, CDR2 YFSETQ. The chain's CDR3 is CASSLGPVYGYTF. CDR3 bases: TGCGCCAGCAGCTTGGGGCCAGTCTATGGCTACACCTTC. The entire variable domain, with the rest obtained from reference TRBV5-1 and TRBJ1-2, is as follows: KAGVTQTPRYLIKTRGQQVTLSCSPISGHRSVSWYQQTPGQGLQFLFEYFSETQRNKGNFPGRFSGRQFSNSRSEMNVSTLELGDSALYLCASSLGPVYGYTFGSGTRLTVV.

At least ten counts were recorded for this clonotype. The chain combines TRBV25-1 with TRBJ2-4; 7 positions match TRBD2. Per the germline V gene, CDR1 is MGHDK and CDR2 is SYGVNS. The CDR3 runs 15 residues. J gave up 7 bases and V 5 bases, and 11 bases lay outside the gene matches. The CDR3 DNA reads TGTGCCAGCAGTCCCCCGGGGGGTGTGTCGAACATTCAGTACTTC. This codes for CASSPPGGVSNIQYF.

Ten or more counts support this clonotype. This rearrangement joins TRBV6-6 to TRBJ1-3; D is perhaps TRBD1 (5 bases). Trimming cost V 6 bases and J 0 bases, with 6 bases left between them. Germline V gene lookup returns CDR1 MNHNY and CDR2 SVGAGI (reference sequence). CDR3 size: 13 residues. The CDR3 coding sequence is TGTGCCAGCAGCACAGGCTCTGGAAACACCATATATTTT. Protein sequence: CASSTGSGNTIYF.

This clonotype was seen many times. The chain employs TRBV6-1 and TRBJ1-6; TRBD1 matches 8 bases. The CDR3 is 14 residues long. CDR1 and CDR2 (germline): MNHNS, SASEGT. V shed 2 bases, J shed 10 bases, and the junction held 4 bases outside the gene matches. CDR3 residues: CASSERQGRSPLHF. The CDR3 DNA follows: TGTGCCAGCAGTGAACGACAGGGGAGGTCACCCCTCCACTTT.

The rearrangement links TRBV1 to TRBJ2-5; the DNA was not compared with TRBD1, the D call given in the table. TRBV1 has pseudogene status. The CDR3 length is 15 residues. CDR3 residues: CTSSQGPGPRETQYF. The CDR3 nucleotides are TGCACCAGCAGCCAAGGCCCCGGACCAAGGGAGACCCAGTACTTC.

This clonotype occurred many times. V usage is TRBV9 and J usage is TRBJ2-1; 9 nucleotides agree with TRBD2. CDR3 length: 16 residues. The J segment lost 6 bases and the V segment lost 0 bases, leaving 7 bases of the junction unmatched. Germline V gives CDR1 SGDLS, CDR2 YYNGEE. This CDR3 is CASSVDRLAEGNEQFF. CDR3 nucleotides: TGTGCCAGCAGCGTAGATCGACTAGCGGAGGGCAATGAGCAGTTCTTC.

The chain joins TRBV5-1 to TRBJ2-5, with TRBD2 matching 10 bases. Germline values: CDR1 SGHRS, CDR2 YFSETQ. V gave up 7 bases and J gave up 10 bases; unmatched junction bases: 7. The CDR3 has 12 amino acids. The CDR3 coding sequence is TGCGCCAGCCGGACTAGCGGATCGGACCAGTACTTC. This sequence encodes CASRTSGSDQYF.